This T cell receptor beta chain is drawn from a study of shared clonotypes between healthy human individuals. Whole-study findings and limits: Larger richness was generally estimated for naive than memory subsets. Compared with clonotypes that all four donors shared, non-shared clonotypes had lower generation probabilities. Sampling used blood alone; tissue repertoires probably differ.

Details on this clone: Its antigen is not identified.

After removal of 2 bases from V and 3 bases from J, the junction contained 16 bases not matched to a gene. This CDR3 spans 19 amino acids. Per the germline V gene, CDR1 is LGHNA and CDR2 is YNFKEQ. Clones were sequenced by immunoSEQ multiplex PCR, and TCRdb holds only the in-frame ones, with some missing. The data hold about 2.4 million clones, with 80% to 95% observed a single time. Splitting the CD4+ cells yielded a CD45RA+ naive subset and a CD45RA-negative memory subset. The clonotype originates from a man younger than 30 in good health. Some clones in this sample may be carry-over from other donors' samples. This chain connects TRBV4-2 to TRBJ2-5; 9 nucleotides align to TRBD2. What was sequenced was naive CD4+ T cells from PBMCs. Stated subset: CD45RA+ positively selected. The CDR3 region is CASSQFYGSLAGDEETQYF. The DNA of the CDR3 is TGTGCCAGCAGCCAATTCTACGGATCTTTAGCGGGAGATGAAGAGACCCAGTACTTC.